These 8 T cell receptor beta chains were sequenced from one sample in a study of response to subunit inactivated influenza vaccine. TCRdb reanalysed the RT-PCR reads using MiXCR and keeps one entry per CDR3 protein. This table holds some 300,000 distinct CDR3 sequences, approximately 20% found once. Sequencing used PBMCs from blood, obtained approximately 22 months after vaccination. Receptors originate from a man aged 50 to 69 who received an inactivated influenza vaccine.

The chain joins TRBV9 to TRBJ1-2; possibly TRBD1 for D (5 bases). V was trimmed by 3 bases and J by 6 bases, leaving 15 bases between them. Germline V CDR1 and CDR2: SGDLS, YYNGEE. The CDR3 extends over 14 amino acids. CDR3 nucleotide sequence: TGTGCCAGCAGCGGCGGGTATCTAGGGGATGGCTACACCTTC. Protein sequence: CASSGGYLGDGYTF.

The gene calls are TRBV29-1 and TRBJ2-2, with unresolved D. The CDR3 is 11 residues long. Germline V gives CDR1 SQVTM, CDR2 ANQGSEA. Between the trimmed V and J ends, which lost 4 bases and 3 bases, there was a span of 3 bases. The CDR3, as DNA: TGCAGCGTTGTTCACACCGGGGAGCTGTTTTTT. Encoded protein: CSVVHTGELFF.

This clonotype was found a few times. The rearrangement joins TRBV20-1 to TRBJ2-7; D is unresolved. Trimming left V 0 bases short and J 0 bases short, with 12 bases between. The germline CDR1 and CDR2 sequences are DFQATT and SNEGSKA (reference sequence). The CDR3 has 15 amino acids. The CDR3: CSARDPWVSSYEQYF. Here the CDR3 DNA reads TGCAGTGCTAGAGACCCCTGGGTCAGCTCCTACGAGCAGTACTTC.

The J gene is TRBJ2-4, the V gene TRBV15; D gene ambiguous. CDR1 and CDR2 (germline): LNHNV, YYDKDF (reference sequence). The CDR3 extends over 15 amino acids. Deletions cut 0 bases from V and 0 bases from J, with 6 bases between. The DNA for the CDR3 is TGTGCCACCAGCAGAGATAATCTAGCCAAAAACATTCAGTACTTC. Residues: CATSRDNLAKNIQYF.

The table lists this clonotype with many counts. The chain recombines TRBV5-1 with TRBJ1-2; TRBD1 matches 9 bases. CDR3 length: 14 residues. Germline assignment: CDR1 SGHRS and CDR2 YFSETQ. The V segment lost 0 bases and the J segment 5 bases; nucleotides outside the gene matches: 2. CDR3 in amino acids: CASSLEDRGYGYTF. The CDR3 DNA is TGCGCCAGCAGCTTGGAGGACAGGGGTTATGGCTACACCTTC.

This clonotype was found a few times. The chain has TRBV15 and TRBJ1-4; possibly TRBD1 for D (5 bases). V was pared by 4 bases and J by 3 bases, with 15 bases between. Germline V gene lookup returns CDR1 LNHNV and CDR2 YYDKDF (reference sequence). The CDR3 is 16 amino acids. CDR3 in DNA: TGTGCCACCAGCACACCTCCGGGACGACCTAATGAAAAACTGTTTTTT. Protein product: CATSTPPGRPNEKLFF.

The chain recombines TRBV7-2 with TRBJ2-7; D unclear. The CDR3 spans 13 residues. Trimming took 1 base from V and 2 from J, leaving 6 bases between them. The germline CDR1 and CDR2 sequences are SGHTA and FQGNSA. CDR3 nucleotides: TGTGCCAGCAGCTTAGAGAGGACCTACGAGCAGTACTTC. Protein sequence: CASSLERTYEQYF.

This clonotype was picked up many times. The chain carries TRBV15 and TRBJ1-1; 7 bases are shared with TRBD1. This CDR3 has 15 amino acids. Unmatched junction bases numbered 5, after V lost 0 bases and J lost 4 bases. The germline V gene encodes CDR1 LNHNV and CDR2 YYDKDF (reference sequence). Here the CDR3 reads CATSRDRGLGTEAFF. For the CDR3, the DNA is TGTGCCACCAGCAGAGATAGGGGGCTTGGCACTGAAGCTTTCTTT.